One sample yielded the 31 T cell receptor beta chains listed below, sequenced in a study of Tregs in tolerant kidney transplant recipients. TCRdb's table, derived via immunoSEQ multiplex PCR, lists solely in-frame clones and lacks some. Of hundreds of thousands of clones listed, 65% to 85% are singletons. What was sequenced was CD4+ T cells from blood. The receptors here all came from a human donor in good health.

The chain recombines TRBV9 with TRBJ2-1; 9 bases align to TRBD2. Trimming cost V 4 bases and J 4 bases; bases outside gene matches: 6. This CDR3 comprises 15 residues. The germline V gene has CDR1 SGDLS and CDR2 YYNGEE. The CDR3 spells CASSLLSGGYNEQFF. The CDR3 region has the DNA TGTGCCAGCAGCCTACTTAGCGGGGGTTACAATGAGCAGTTCTTC.

The gene calls are TRBV5-5 and TRBJ1-1; 8 positions match TRBD1. CDR3 length equals 16 residues. CDR1 and CDR2 (germline): SGHKS, YYEKEE (reference sequence). With V trimmed by 4 bases and J by 4 bases, 12 bases remained unmatched. The CDR3 nucleotides are TGTGCCAGCAGCAATGCCTATTCGACAGGGGTCACTGAAGCTTTCTTT. This codes for CASSNAYSTGVTEAFF.

This chain joins TRBV13 and TRBJ2-2; TRBD2 agrees at 9 bases. Per the germline V gene, CDR1 is PRHDT and CDR2 is FYEKMQ (reference sequence). V gave up 5 bases and J gave up 4 bases; unmatched junction bases: 11. The CDR3 contains 17 residues. The CDR3 spells CASSERGLASLTGELFF. CDR3 nucleotides: TGTGCCAGCAGCGAAAGAGGACTAGCGAGCCTCACCGGGGAGCTGTTTTTT.

This clone was observed a handful of times. V is TRBV9 and J is TRBJ1-2, with TRBD1 matching over 7 bases. The V segment lost 5 bases and the J segment 6 bases; nucleotides outside the gene matches: 7. This CDR3 contains 13 residues. Germline CDR1 and CDR2: SGDLS and YYNGEE. The CDR3: CASRDGQVDGYTF. CDR3 nucleotide sequence: TGTGCCAGCAGGGACGGACAGGTTGATGGCTACACCTTC.

The V gene is TRBV19, the J gene TRBJ2-3; D perhaps matches TRBD1 (6 bases). The V gene lost 6 bases and the J gene lost 2 bases, with 15 bases spanning the gap. Per germline, CDR1 LNHDA and CDR2 SQIVND (reference sequence). The CDR3 sequence is 15 residues long. CDR3 bases: TGTGCCAGTAGGCTCCGGGACAACCCCACAGATACGCAGTATTTT. Amino acid sequence: CASRLRDNPTDTQYF.

CDR3 region: CASWESSYNSPLHF. CDR3 sequence (DNA): TGTGCCAGCTGGGAAAGCTCCTATAATTCACCCCTCCACTTT. The gene calls are TRBV2 and TRBJ1-6; D unclear. Trimming removed 8 bases from V and 0 bases from J, with 8 bases in between. In germline, CDR1 is SNHLY, CDR2 FYNNEI. This CDR3 has 14 residues.

The V call is TRBV18, the J call TRBJ2-2; tentative D call: TRBD1 (5 bases). Germline V gives CDR1 KGHSH, CDR2 LQKENI. This CDR3 region has 17 residues. V lost 2 bases to trimming and J lost 2 bases, with 15 bases between them. The CDR3 loop reads CASSPRSGAFNTGELFF. The CDR3 DNA reads as TGTGCCAGCTCACCAAGGTCTGGGGCATTTAACACCGGGGAGCTGTTTTTT.

The gene calls are TRBV5-1 and TRBJ2-7, with TRBD1 matching 9 bases. The V segment lost 0 bases and the J segment 3 bases; nucleotides outside the gene matches: 7. The length of the CDR3 is 16 residues. Germline V CDR1 and CDR2: SGHRS, YFSETQ. As DNA, the CDR3 is TGCGCCAGCAGCTTGGCCCCGGGGACAGGGAGCTACGAGCAGTACTTC. The encoded protein is CASSLAPGTGSYEQYF.

The chain combines TRBV30 with TRBJ1-6; D remains unclear. Germline lookup yields CDR1 GTSNPN and CDR2 SVGIG (reference sequence). Trimming took 3 bases from V and 4 from J, leaving 16 bases between them. The CDR3 has 16 residues. CDR3 DNA sequence: TGTGCCTGGAGAACGCCGCAGAATCTTTATAATTCACCCCTCCACTTT. It is translated as CAWRTPQNLYNSPLHF.

In its sample, this clone was seen a few times. This rearrangement joins TRBV5-4 to TRBJ2-5; either TRBD1 or TRBD2 may supply D (5 bases each). The germline V gene has CDR1 SGHNT and CDR2 YYREEE (reference sequence). The CDR3 spans 13 residues. V lost 4 bases, J lost 9 bases, and 16 bases lay in between. The CDR3 sequence: CASSRDGGRAQYF. Written as DNA, the CDR3 is TGTGCCAGCAGCCGGGACGGTGGGCGAGCCCAGTACTTC.

The chain uses TRBV7-2 and TRBJ1-2; TRBD1 agrees at 9 bases. This CDR3 comprises 13 residues. Trimming removed 5 bases from V and 4 bases from J; junction bases left unmatched: 2. The germline CDR1 and CDR2 sequences are SGHTA and FQGNSA. CDR3 region: CASSLDRGYGYTF. CDR3 DNA: TGTGCCAGCAGCCTGGACAGGGGCTATGGCTACACCTTC.

The V call is TRBV18, the J call TRBJ1-1; D is possibly TRBD1 (6 bases). Germline values: CDR1 KGHSH, CDR2 LQKENI. Trimming pared 3 bases from V and 0 bases from J, leaving 17 bases between. This CDR3 region has 17 residues. This chain's CDR3 is CASSPRVQGFMNTEAFF. The CDR3 region has the DNA TGTGCCAGCTCACCCAGGGTACAGGGATTCATGAACACTGAAGCTTTCTTT.

This chain connects TRBV7-8 to TRBJ2-7; 10 positions agree with TRBD2. This CDR3 is 17 amino acids long. CDR1 is SGHVS and CDR2 is FQNEAQ in the germline V gene. J lost 2 bases, V lost 5 bases, and 12 bases had no gene match. CDR3 protein: CASSPQGIAGGTYEQYF. The CDR3 DNA is TGTGCCAGCAGCCCCCAAGGAATAGCGGGGGGAACCTACGAGCAGTACTTC. Looking up the rest from reference TRBV7-8 and TRBJ2-7 gives the full variable domain: GAGVSQSPRYKVAKRGQDVALRCDPISGHVSLFWYQQALGQGPEFLTYFQNEAQLDKSGLPSDRFFAERPEGSVSTLKIQRTQQEDSAVYLCASSPQGIAGGTYEQYFGPGTRLTVT.

V is TRBV7-9 and J is TRBJ2-3; TRBD1 is a possible D gene (6 bases). Trimming took 0 bases from V and 5 from J, leaving 12 bases between them. Germline-derived CDR1 and CDR2 are SEHNR and FQNEAQ (reference sequence). This CDR3 is 15 amino acids long. CDR3 sequence reads: CASSLAGARRDTQYF. The CDR3 nucleotides are TGTGCCAGCAGCTTAGCGGGGGCTCGGAGAGATACGCAGTATTTT.

The rearrangement links TRBV25-1 to TRBJ2-1, with D possibly matching TRBD2 (5 bases). CDR3 size: 14 residues. The V end lost 4 bases, the J end lost 6 bases, and 13 bases lay between the germline ends. CDR1 is MGHDK, CDR2 SYGVNS, per germline. CDR3 loop: CASSGSLASNEQFF. The CDR3 DNA follows: TGTGCCAGCAGTGGATCCCTAGCAAGCAATGAGCAGTTCTTC.

The CDR3 is CASKEQGANGELFF. The DNA for the CDR3 is TGCGCCAGCAAGGAACAGGGGGCGAACGGGGAGCTGTTTTTT. This sequence joins TRBV5-1 and TRBJ2-2, with 9 bases that match TRBD1. From germline, CDR1 is SGHRS and CDR2 YFSETQ. This CDR3 is built from 14 residues. The trim removed 6 bases at V and 7 bases at J, leaving 7 bases unmatched.

The genes are TRBV2 and TRBJ2-5; 8 nucleotides match TRBD1. The CDR3 spans 15 residues. Trimming removed 4 bases from V and 2 bases from J; junction bases left unmatched: 6. CDR1 and CDR2 from the germline V gene are SNHLY and FYNNEI. CDR3 sequence: CASSGDRRLQETQYF. In DNA, the CDR3 is TGTGCCAGCAGTGGGGACAGGCGCCTTCAAGAGACCCAGTACTTC. The full variable domain, with the rest looked up from reference TRBV2 and TRBJ2-5, is EPEVTQTPSHQVTQMGQEVILRCVPISNHLYFYWYRQILGQKVEFLVSFYNNEISEKSEIFDDQFSVERPDGSNFTLKIRSTKLEDSAMYFCASSGDRRLQETQYFGPGTRLLVL.

This clone is a singleton in its sample. The V gene is TRBV5-6, the J gene TRBJ1-3, with D maybe TRBD1 (6 bases). The CDR3 contains 16 residues. V was cut by 3 bases and J by 4 bases, with 17 bases left in between. CDR1 is SGHDT and CDR2 is YYEEEE in the germline V gene. The CDR3 DNA is TGTGCCAGCAGCTGGGGGCCAGGGGCGTCAGGAAACACCATATATTTT. Amino acid sequence: CASSWGPGASGNTIYF. Full variable domain (missing parts from reference TRBV5-6 and TRBJ1-3): DAGVTQSPTHLIKTRGQQVTLRCSPKSGHDTVSWYQQALGQGPQFIFQYYEEEERQRGNFPDRFSGHQFPNYSSELNVNALLLGDSALYLCASSWGPGASGNTIYFGEGSWLTVV.

For the CDR3, the DNA is TGTGCCAGCAGGGCGGGACTAGCGGGAGATAGCGTGCAGTTCTTC. Encoded protein: CASRAGLAGDSVQFF. The rearrangement links TRBV5-4 to TRBJ2-1, with 14 nucleotides matching TRBD2. The CDR3 has 15 amino acids. V lost 5 bases and J lost 12; bases outside the gene matches: 10. Germline V gene sequence: CDR1 SGHNT, CDR2 YYREEE (reference sequence). Filled out from reference TRBV5-4 and TRBJ2-1, the complete variable domain reads ETGVTQSPTHLIKTRGQQVTLRCSSQSGHNTVSWYQQALGQGPQFIFQYYREEENGRGNFPPRFSGLQFPNYSSELNVNALELDDSALYLCASRAGLAGDSVQFFGPGTRLTVL.

The chain joins TRBV5-5 to TRBJ1-2, with D unclear. Trimming left V 4 bases short and J 3 bases short, with 16 bases between. CDR1 is SGHKS and CDR2 is YYEKEE in the germline V gene (reference sequence). The CDR3 runs to 15 residues. In DNA form, the CDR3 reads TGTGCCAGCAGCCTCTCCCTTGGCGGGCACTATGGCTACACCTTC. Protein sequence: CASSLSLGGHYGYTF.

V gene TRBV19 combines with J gene TRBJ2-7; TRBD1 agrees at 7 bases. After removal of 6 bases from V and 2 bases from J, the junction contained 7 bases not matched to a gene. The CDR3 has 14 residues. Germline V gene lookup returns CDR1 LNHDA and CDR2 SQIVND (reference sequence). CDR3: CASSSQGNAYEQYF. The CDR3 DNA sequence: TGTGCCAGTAGCTCACAGGGGAACGCCTACGAGCAGTACTTC.

This clone has only one observation. The genes are TRBV6-5 and TRBJ1-4; D is ambiguous. The V end lost 6 bases, the J end lost 7 bases, and 12 bases lay between the germline ends. The CDR3 contains 13 residues. CDR1 MNHEY and CDR2 SVGAGI come from the germline V gene. This CDR3 is CASSRRRREKLFF. The CDR3 DNA reads TGTGCCAGCAGCCGACGTAGGCGTGAAAAACTGTTTTTT.

About this clone: At the DNA level, this CDR3 is encoded by other sequences in the same sample as well. The J gene is TRBJ1-1, the V gene TRBV18; possible D gene TRBD1, 5 bases. With 1 base removed from V and 1 base from J, the gap between germline ends came to 7 bases. The CDR3 has 14 residues. The V gene's germline CDR1 is KGHSH and CDR2 LQKENI. DNA of the CDR3: TGTGCCAGCTCACCACAGGGGCAGAACACTGAAGCTTTCTTT. The encoded protein is CASSPQGQNTEAFF.

V is TRBV5-6 and J is TRBJ1-4; TRBD1 is a possible D gene (6 bases). Trimming stripped 1 base from V and 0 bases from J, with 10 bases between. This CDR3 contains 16 residues. CDR1 SGHDT and CDR2 YYEEEE come from the germline V gene. CDR3: CASSLRTVSTNEKLFF. The DNA for the CDR3 is TGTGCCAGCAGCTTGAGGACAGTGTCAACTAATGAAAAACTGTTTTTT.

The chain has TRBV5-1 and TRBJ1-1; TRBD1 aligns across 10 bases. After removal of 4 bases from V and 7 bases from J, the junction contained 7 bases not matched to a gene. The germline V gene has CDR1 SGHRS and CDR2 YFSETQ. The CDR3 has 14 amino acids. The CDR3 is CASSPGTGANEAFF. The CDR3 DNA sequence: TGCGCCAGCAGCCCCGGGACAGGGGCGAATGAAGCTTTCTTT.

J is TRBJ1-4 and V is TRBV11-2, with TRBD1 identical over 7 bases. In germline, CDR1 is SGHAT, CDR2 FQNNGV. CDR3 length equals 16 residues. The ends lost 1 base at V and 0 bases at J; junction bases unmatched: 2. This CDR3 reads CASSLGQGTTNEKLFF. DNA of the CDR3: TGTGCCAGCAGCTTAGGACAGGGAACAACTAATGAAAAACTGTTTTTT.

J is TRBJ1-2 and V is TRBV6-5; D might be TRBD1 (5 bases). The CDR3 runs to 12 residues. The germline CDR1 and CDR2 sequences are MNHEY and SVGAGI. Trimming pared 5 bases from V and 7 bases from J, leaving 11 bases between. The CDR3 reads CASSRGEGGYTF. In DNA, the CDR3 is TGTGCCAGCAGTCGAGGGGAAGGTGGCTACACCTTC.

The CDR3 region has the DNA TGTGCCAGCTCTCCCGTCCCTTGGCCCCAGCATTTT. It yields the protein CASSPVPWPQHF. The rearrangement joins TRBV6-6 to TRBJ1-5, with no clear D. Germline V lookup: CDR1 MNHNY, CDR2 SVGAGI (reference sequence). V gave up 8 bases and J gave up 9 bases, with 14 bases separating them. There are 12 residues in the CDR3.

CDR3 loop: CASSPNTGVNEQYF. In DNA form, the CDR3 reads TGTGCCAGCAGCCCCAACACAGGGGTGAACGAGCAGTACTTC. The chain couples TRBV9 to TRBJ2-5, with 7 bases identical to TRBD1. Gene TRBJ2-7 matches the end of the DNA better, so the J call may be wrong. This CDR3 region has 14 residues. Germline assignment: CDR1 SGDLS and CDR2 YYNGEE.

The chain has TRBV7-9 and TRBJ1-2; D ambiguous. The CDR3 is 14 residues long. V gave up 3 bases and J gave up 8 bases, with 16 bases separating them. CDR1 is SEHNR and CDR2 is FQNEAQ in the germline V gene (reference sequence). CDR3 in DNA: TGTGCCAGCAGCTTTAAACAGTCGGCGGGGGGCTACACCTTC. This translates into CASSFKQSAGGYTF.

This clone was observed a handful of times. This CDR3 reads CAIRPDKNYGYTF. CDR3 sequence (DNA): TGTGCCATCAGACCGGACAAGAACTATGGCTACACCTTC. V and J are TRBV10-3 and TRBJ1-2; TRBD1 might be the D (5 bases). The V gene's germline CDR1 is ENHRY and CDR2 SYGVKD. This CDR3 is built from 13 residues. Trimming cost V 6 bases and J 2 bases, with 10 bases left between them.